Presented here are 18 T cell receptor beta chains from one specimen sequenced in a study of naive and memory T cell subsets. Treatment denoted: skin biopsy from PPD injection site in Mantoux-positive individual. TCR cDNA received a 3' ligated oligonucleotide that carried a UMI. Four PCR rounds used nested alpha and beta constant region primers plus the SP2 primer. TCRdb ran MiXCR on the UMI-ligation and nested PCR reads and lists one entry per CDR3 protein. The data show around 20,000 distinct CDR3 sequences, around 6% seen once. The specimen comprised skin, sampled from a tuberculin skin test site. These receptors all stem from an adult in good health.

The chain joins TRBV5-1 to TRBJ2-5; 8 bases map to TRBD1. The CDR3 is 16 residues long. Trimming removed 3 bases from V and 3 bases from J; junction bases left unmatched: 10. In germline, CDR1 is SGHRS, CDR2 YFSETQ. The CDR3 nucleotides read TGCGCCAGCAGCTCGTCGAGCGCGACAGGGGAAGAGACCCAGTACTTC. Translation: CASSSSSATGEETQYF.

This clonotype was detected ten times or more. V and J are TRBV7-3 and TRBJ2-2; either TRBD1 or TRBD2 may fit D (5 bases each). Between the trimmed V and J ends, which lost 1 base and 5 bases, there was a span of 26 bases. The CDR3 is made up of 20 amino acids. Per germline, CDR1 SGHTA and CDR2 FQGTGA. CDR3 in amino acids: CASSLNRWGTSSDETGELFF. The CDR3 bases are TGTGCCAGCAGCTTAAACAGGTGGGGGACCAGTTCGGACGAGACCGGGGAGCTGTTTTTT.

For this clonotype: At one of its ends the junction is not consistent with the germline gene, which may arise from a read error. This sequence joins TRBV6-6 and TRBJ1-2; D remains unclear. CDR1 and CDR2 from the germline V gene are MNHNY and SVGAGI (reference sequence). This CDR3 contains 12 residues. CDR3 residues: CASSFTTVFYNF. In DNA, the CDR3 is TGTGCCAGCAGTTTTACGACGGTATTCTACAACTTC.

This clonotype was counted many times. The genes are TRBV18 and TRBJ2-2; D remains ambiguous. V lost 0 bases and J 11 bases, leaving 13 bases between the germline ends. Germline V gene data show CDR1 as KGHSH and CDR2 as LQKENI. This CDR3 contains 14 residues. As DNA, the CDR3 is TGTGCCAGCTCACCACCTGCAGTCTCGAGTGAGCTGTTTTTT. Translating it yields CASSPPAVSSELFF.

This clonotype was found a few times. The chain carries TRBV7-3 and TRBJ2-2; no definite D call. This CDR3 comprises 13 residues. Germline CDR1 is SGHTA and CDR2 is FQGTGA. Trimming took off 2 bases at V and 5 bases at J, with 6 bases between the two ends. The CDR3 DNA is TGTGCCAGCAGCTTAGAGTGGACCGGGGAGCTGTTTTTT. This gives the protein CASSLEWTGELFF.

This clonotype has a count of ten or more. The chain couples TRBV7-2 to TRBJ2-7, with 8 nucleotides matching TRBD2. In germline, CDR1 is SGHTA, CDR2 FQGNSA. J gave up 0 bases and V 0 bases, and 4 bases lay outside the gene matches. CDR3 size: 16 residues. Here the CDR3 reads CASSLAPSGLSYEQYF. DNA of the CDR3: TGTGCCAGCAGCTTAGCGCCTAGCGGGCTCTCCTACGAGCAGTACTTC.

Relative to its sample, this clonotype is medium-sized. The chain uses TRBV7-2 and TRBJ2-7; tentatively, D is TRBD2 (7 bases). This CDR3 has 13 residues. The V gene's germline CDR1 is SGHTA and CDR2 FQGNSA. V lost 10 bases and J 2 bases, leaving 15 bases between the germline ends. The CDR3 spells CATGGGGAYEQYF. For the CDR3, the DNA is TGTGCCACCGGCGGGGGCGGAGCCTACGAGCAGTACTTC.

This clonotype was observed a few times. A much bigger clone sits one base away, suggesting this may be a read error. V is TRBV12-3 or TRBV12-4 and J is TRBJ2-7, with D unclear. V was shortened by 6 bases and J by 5 bases, with 8 bases between the two germline ends. The CDR3 has 11 amino acids. CDR3 amino acids: CASSCRNEQYF. CDR3 nucleotides: TGTGCCAGCAGCTGTAGAAACGAGCAGTACTTC.

The rearrangement joins TRBV29-1 to TRBJ1-3; D may be TRBD1 (5 bases). Germline V gene lookup returns CDR1 SQVTM and CDR2 ANQGSEA. The V and J ends lost 7 bases and 4 bases respectively, with 14 bases between them. The CDR3 runs 13 residues. The DNA of the CDR3 is TGCAGCGGCTGGAGAGGGGACGGAAACACCATATATTTT. The encoded protein is CSGWRGDGNTIYF.

This clonotype was recorded at least ten times. The J gene is TRBJ2-5, the V gene TRBV28; D might be TRBD1 (6 bases). Germline lookup yields CDR1 MDHEN and CDR2 SYDVKM. The CDR3 length is 17 residues. V lost 7 bases and J 2 bases, leaving 23 bases between the germline ends. The CDR3: CASKNQQGFAQQETQYF. Here the CDR3 DNA reads TGTGCCAGCAAAAACCAGCAGGGGTTTGCCCAGCAAGAGACCCAGTACTTC.

This clonotype was observed many times. V gene TRBV18 combines with J gene TRBJ2-7, with D unresolved. This CDR3 has 12 residues. Germline V gives CDR1 KGHSH, CDR2 LQKENI. Deletions cut 5 bases from V and 0 bases from J, with 5 bases between. The CDR3, as DNA: TGTGCCAGCTCATCCAGCTCCTACGAGCAGTACTTC. Protein product: CASSSSSYEQYF.

In its sample, this clonotype ranks as medium-sized. The chain has TRBV6-2 or TRBV6-3 and TRBJ2-2; 9 nucleotides match TRBD2. V shed 6 bases and J 4 bases; nucleotides not matched to a gene: 18. CDR1 and CDR2 (germline): MNHEY, SVGEGT. This CDR3 contains 19 residues. CDR3: CASRTLFPNSGRTTGELFF. CDR3 sequence (DNA): TGTGCCAGCAGGACGTTATTCCCCAACAGCGGGAGGACCACCGGGGAGCTGTTTTTT.

This clonotype has at least ten counts. This rearrangement joins TRBV7-2 to TRBJ2-7; 8 bases align to TRBD2. With 3 bases clipped from V and 0 bases from J, the junction kept 4 bases outside the gene matches. The CDR3 has 15 residues. Germline CDR1 SGHTA, CDR2 FQGNSA. The CDR3 DNA sequence: TGTGCCAGCAGCTTGTCGACTAGCGTCTCCTACGAGCAGTACTTC. Its translation is CASSLSTSVSYEQYF.

A note on this clonotype: A read error may account for a junction end that differs from germline. The V gene is TRBV12-3 or TRBV12-4, the J gene TRBJ1-1, with D possibly TRBD1 on 6 matching bases. The CDR3 extends over 13 amino acids. CDR3 sequence: CASGLSGATEAFF. As DNA, the CDR3 is TGTGCCAGCGGTTTATCGGGGGCCACTGAAGCTTTCTTT.

The genes are TRBV5-6 and TRBJ1-1; 7 bases align to TRBD1. V was pared by 2 bases and J by 1 base, with 5 bases of the junction left unmatched. The germline gives CDR1 SGHDT, CDR2 YYEEEE. This CDR3 is 15 amino acids long. In nucleotides, the CDR3 is TGTGCCAGCAGCTTTGGGACAGAATCGAACACTGAAGCTTTCTTT. This encodes CASSFGTESNTEAFF.

This clonotype was counted at least ten times. The chain joins TRBV12-3 or TRBV12-4 to TRBJ2-2; 9 nucleotides match TRBD2. The length of the CDR3 is 15 residues. V gave up 1 base and J gave up 5 bases; unmatched junction bases: 2. The CDR3 DNA reads TGTGCCAGCAGTTTAGGGCTAGCGGGAACCGGGGAGCTGTTTTTT. This translates into CASSLGLAGTGELFF.

There are many counts of this clonotype. This chain joins TRBV6-1 and TRBJ2-3; D perhaps matches TRBD1 (5 bases). Germline V CDR1 and CDR2: MNHNS, SASEGT. The CDR3 loop spans 18 amino acids. V was shortened by 4 bases and J by 1 base, with 21 bases between the two germline ends. The CDR3 region is CASSALKQVPRGTDTQYF. The CDR3 DNA reads TGTGCCAGCAGTGCCCTCAAACAGGTCCCGCGTGGCACAGATACGCAGTATTTT.

This clonotype was counted at least ten times. The chain carries TRBV9 and TRBJ2-6, with a weak D call TRBD1 (5 bases). V was cut by 7 bases and J by 0 bases, with 17 bases left in between. CDR3 length: 17 residues. Per the germline V gene, CDR1 is SGDLS and CDR2 is YYNGEE. The chain's CDR3 is CASSPGADFSGANVLTF. The CDR3 DNA follows: TGTGCCAGCTCACCTGGGGCTGATTTCTCTGGGGCCAACGTCCTGACTTTC.